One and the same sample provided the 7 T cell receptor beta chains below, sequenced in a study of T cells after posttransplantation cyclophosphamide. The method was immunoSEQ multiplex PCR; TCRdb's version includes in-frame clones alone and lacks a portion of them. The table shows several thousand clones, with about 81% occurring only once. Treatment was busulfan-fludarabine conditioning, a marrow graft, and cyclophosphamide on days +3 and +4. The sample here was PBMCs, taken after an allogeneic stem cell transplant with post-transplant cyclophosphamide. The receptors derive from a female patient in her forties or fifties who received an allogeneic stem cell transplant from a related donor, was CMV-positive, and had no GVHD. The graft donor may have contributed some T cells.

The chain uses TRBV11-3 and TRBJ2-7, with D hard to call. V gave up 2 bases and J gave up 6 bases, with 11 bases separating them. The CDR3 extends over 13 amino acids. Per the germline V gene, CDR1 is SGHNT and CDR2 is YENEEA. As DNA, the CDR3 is TGTGCCAGCAGCTTATCCAGGAATGGCGAGCAGTACTTC. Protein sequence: CASSLSRNGEQYF.

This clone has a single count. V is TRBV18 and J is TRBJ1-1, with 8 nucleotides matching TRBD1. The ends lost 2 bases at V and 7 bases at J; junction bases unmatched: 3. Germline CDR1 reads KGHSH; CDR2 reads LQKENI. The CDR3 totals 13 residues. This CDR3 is CASSPGDRREAFF. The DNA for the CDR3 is TGTGCCAGCTCACCAGGGGACAGGCGTGAAGCTTTCTTT.

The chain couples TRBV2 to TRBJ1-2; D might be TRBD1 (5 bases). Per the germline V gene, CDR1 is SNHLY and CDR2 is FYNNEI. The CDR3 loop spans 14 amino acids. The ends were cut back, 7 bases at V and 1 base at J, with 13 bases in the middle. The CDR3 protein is CASTQTASNYGYTF. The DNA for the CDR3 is TGTGCCAGCACCCAGACAGCTAGTAACTATGGCTACACCTTC.

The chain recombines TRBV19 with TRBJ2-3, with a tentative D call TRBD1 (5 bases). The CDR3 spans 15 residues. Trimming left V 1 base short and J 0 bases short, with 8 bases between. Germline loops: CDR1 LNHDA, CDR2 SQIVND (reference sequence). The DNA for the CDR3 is TGTGCCAGTAGTATAGCCCAGGGAAGCACAGATACGCAGTATTTT. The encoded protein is CASSIAQGSTDTQYF.

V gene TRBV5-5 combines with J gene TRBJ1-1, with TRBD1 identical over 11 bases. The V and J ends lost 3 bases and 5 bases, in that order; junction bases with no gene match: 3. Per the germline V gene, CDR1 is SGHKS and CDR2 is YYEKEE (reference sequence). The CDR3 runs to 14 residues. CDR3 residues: CASSWGTGGTEAFF. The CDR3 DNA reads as TGTGCCAGCAGCTGGGGGACAGGGGGGACTGAAGCTTTCTTT.

CDR3 coding DNA: TGCAGCGGCAAGACAGGGGACACTGAAGCTTTCTTT. It is translated as CSGKTGDTEAFF. This chain joins TRBV29-1 and TRBJ1-1; 8 bases are a match to TRBD1. Trimming at V came to 7 bases and at J to 3 bases, leaving 4 bases not matched to a gene. Germline lookup yields CDR1 SQVTM and CDR2 ANQGSEA. The CDR3 has 12 residues.

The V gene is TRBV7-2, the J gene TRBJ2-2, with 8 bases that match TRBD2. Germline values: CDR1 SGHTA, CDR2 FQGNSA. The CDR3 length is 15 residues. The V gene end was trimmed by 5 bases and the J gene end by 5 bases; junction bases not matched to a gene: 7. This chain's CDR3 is CASSPGTRWTGELFF. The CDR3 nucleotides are TGTGCCAGCAGCCCCGGGACTAGATGGACCGGGGAGCTGTTTTTT.